The following is a T cell receptor beta chain sequence with its context. Its antigen is as yet unknown. Use of 60 Vbeta and 13 Jbeta primers characterized the PCR. Sequencing was performed with immunoSEQ multiplex PCR; in TCRdb, only in-frame clones are kept and a portion is missing. Altogether tens of thousands of clones are present, 74% being singletons, with the ten largest covering approximately 22%. This cohort consisted of healthy bone marrow donors. The sample comes from a study of cytomegalovirus exposure and HLA in healthy donors. Study as a whole: Tens of millions of unique TCRs from HLA-typed donors were held in an early release of data. Study-level results: Many donors carried some public TCRs, although rarity characterized most TCR sequences. Confirmation in vitro established that a few CMV-associated chains were specific for CMV antigens.

Germline CDR1 reads MDHEN; CDR2 reads SYDVKM. The CDR3 contains 15 residues. Between the trimmed V and J ends, which lost 5 bases and 1 base, there was a span of 14 bases. This TCR was recovered from a woman in her 30s in good health and CMV-seropositive. The chain combines TRBV28 with TRBJ1-1; perhaps TRBD1 as D (5 bases). The sequencing input was PBMCs. CDR3 nucleotides: TGTGCCAGCAGTCCGACGGACACCTGGAACACTGAAGCTTTCTTT. Protein sequence: CASSPTDTWNTEAFF.